This T cell receptor (beta chain) came from a study of cytomegalovirus exposure and HLA in healthy donors. Study summary: The study placed 70% to 90% of its roughly 410 genotyped donors in the Caucasian-associated ancestry cluster. Findings and limits, study-wide: A later analysis showed that HLA-associated TCR beta chains had undergone more clonal expansion than equally common others. Certain indistinguishable V segments, among them TRBV6-2 and TRBV6-3, were excluded. Association of a missense DCLRE1C variant with TCR beta V- and J-gene trimming was reported in a later analysis.

As concerns this clone: Its antigen is unknown.

PCR employed 60 Vbeta and 13 Jbeta primers. Using immunoSEQ multiplex PCR, the repertoire was profiled, and TCRdb retains in-frame clones only, with some absent. The profile shows under 110,000 clones, approximately 70% of them singletons. Germline V gene lookup returns CDR1 MNHEY and CDR2 SMNVEV (reference sequence). The J segment lost 8 bases and the V segment lost 4 bases, leaving 24 bases of the junction unmatched. The CDR3 is 20 amino acids. The specimen sequenced was PBMCs. The genes are TRBV27 and TRBJ2-1, with TRBD2 matching over 9 bases. The source is a boy aged 10-17 years in good health and CMV-seronegative. The CDR3 bases are TGTGCCAGCAGTTGTGCTACGGACCCCGGGGGGTTGCGGGAGGGCGATGAGCAGTTCTTC. It is translated as CASSCATDPGGLREGDEQFF.